A selection of T cell receptor beta chains follows, all from one sample in a study of T cell repertoires in cytomegalovirus infection. MiXCR, run by TCRdb on the reads, gives a single entry per CDR3 protein. The repertoire includes 560,000 or so distinct CDR3 sequences, more than 15% of them detected once, and more than 20% sits in the top ten. The sequencing input was CD8+ T cells from PBMCs. These receptors came from a human donor in good health (CMV status not recorded). Some clones in this sample may be carry-over from other donors' samples. The CDR3 runs from the conserved cysteine through the conserved F or W. The D gene is left open where the match is weak. Clone size is not always given. Where it is, it says once, few, many or a class for expanded clones.

v_gene: TRBV7-9; j_gene: TRBJ1-1; d_gene: NA; abundance: many; CDR3aa: CASRSPGGTNTEAFF; CDR3nt: TGTGCCAGCCGCTCGCCGGGCGGAACCAACACTGAAGCTTTCTTT
v_gene: TRBV2; j_gene: TRBJ2-1; d_gene: NA; abundance: few; CDR3aa: CASRLNSGGSYNEQFF; CDR3nt: TGTGCCAGCAGGCTAAACTCAGGGGGGTCCTACAATGAGCAGTTCTTC
v_gene: TRBV6-1; j_gene: TRBJ1-1; d_gene: NA; abundance: many; CDR3aa: CASRDTNTEAFF; CDR3nt: TGTGCCAGCCGGGACACCAACACTGAAGCTTTCTTT
v_gene: TRBV6-6; j_gene: TRBJ2-2; d_gene: NA; abundance: few; CDR3aa: CASSYFGRSTGELFF; CDR3nt: TGTGCCAGCAGTTACTTCGGCAGAAGCACCGGGGAGCTGTTTTTT
v_gene: TRBV10-3; j_gene: TRBJ1-2; d_gene: NA; abundance: NA; CDR3aa: CAISGDNLSFYGYTF; CDR3nt: TGTGCCATCAGTGGGGACAATTTATCGTTTTATGGCTACACCTTC
v_gene: TRBV20-1; j_gene: TRBJ1-6; d_gene: TRBD1; abundance: few; CDR3aa: CSARKTGRGDSPLHF; CDR3nt: TGCAGTGCTAGAAAGACAGGGCGCGGGGATTCACCCCTCCACTTT
v_gene: TRBV6-2/TRBV6-3; j_gene: TRBJ2-7; d_gene: NA; abundance: few; CDR3aa: CATGPGSGYEQYF; CDR3nt: TGTGCCACCGGTCCCGGGAGCGGTTACGAGCAGTACTTC
v_gene: TRBV7-9; j_gene: TRBJ2-1; d_gene: TRBD1; abundance: many; CDR3aa: CASSLGDRGPNEQFF; CDR3nt: TGTGCCAGCAGCTTAGGGGACAGGGGGCCCAATGAGCAGTTCTTC
v_gene: TRBV6-1; j_gene: TRBJ1-2; d_gene: NA; abundance: many; CDR3aa: CASSPPRGPGYGYTF; CDR3nt: TGTGCCAGCAGCCCCCCCCGGGGACCTGGCTATGGCTACACCTTC
v_gene: TRBV5-1; j_gene: TRBJ2-2; d_gene: TRBD1; abundance: NA; CDR3aa: CASSPSDRGDTGELFF; CDR3nt: TGCGCCAGCAGCCCAAGTGACAGGGGGGACACCGGGGAGCTGTTTTTT
v_gene: TRBV27; j_gene: TRBJ2-3; d_gene: NA; abundance: few; CDR3aa: CASSPSSGETVDTQYF; CDR3nt: TGTGCCAGCAGTCCCAGCTCAGGGGAAACAGTGGATACGCAGTATTTT
v_gene: TRBV2; j_gene: TRBJ1-6; d_gene: NA; abundance: few; CDR3aa: CASSVRGQEGNSPLHF; CDR3nt: TGTGCCAGCAGTGTCAGGGGACAAGAGGGTAATTCACCCCTCCACTTT
v_gene: TRBV5-1; j_gene: TRBJ2-5; d_gene: NA; abundance: few; CDR3aa: CASSLGGRQGQETQYF; CDR3nt: TGCGCCAGCAGCTTAGGGGGGCGGCAGGGCCAAGAGACCCAGTACTTC
v_gene: TRBV6-2/TRBV6-3; j_gene: TRBJ2-4; d_gene: TRBD1; abundance: many; CDR3aa: CASSSDRGAKNIQYF; CDR3nt: TGTGCCAGCAGTTCAGACAGGGGAGCCAAAAACATTCAGTACTTC
v_gene: TRBV28; j_gene: TRBJ1-6; d_gene: TRBD1; abundance: many; CDR3aa: CASSLGQGSSPLHF; CDR3nt: TGTGCCAGCAGTTTAGGACAGGGGAGTTCACCCCTCCACTTT
v_gene: TRBV28; j_gene: TRBJ2-7; d_gene: TRBD2; abundance: many; CDR3aa: CASSFSPSSGGEQYF; CDR3nt: TGTGCCAGCAGTTTCTCCCCGAGCAGCGGGGGCGAGCAGTACTTC
v_gene: TRBV7-6; j_gene: TRBJ2-1; d_gene: NA; abundance: many; CDR3aa: CASSLRQRTYNEQFF; CDR3nt: TGTGCCAGCAGCTTAAGGCAGAGAACCTACAATGAGCAGTTCTTC
v_gene: TRBV5-1; j_gene: TRBJ2-3; d_gene: TRBD2; abundance: few; CDR3aa: CASSLAGGAGTSTDTQYF; CDR3nt: TGCGCCAGCAGCTTGGCCGGGGGGGCCGGGACAAGCACAGATACGCAGTATTTT
v_gene: TRBV7-9; j_gene: TRBJ2-5; d_gene: TRBD2; abundance: many; CDR3aa: CASSSFSGRSWETQYF; CDR3nt: TGTGCCAGCAGCTCCTTTAGCGGGAGGTCATGGGAGACCCAGTACTTC
v_gene: TRBV4-1; j_gene: TRBJ2-1; d_gene: TRBD2; abundance: NA; CDR3aa: CASSQGLAGIYNEQFF; CDR3nt: TGCGCCAGCAGCCAAGGGCTAGCGGGGATTTACAATGAGCAGTTCTTC
v_gene: TRBV2; j_gene: TRBJ2-1; d_gene: NA; abundance: NA; CDR3aa: CASRGIAYNEQFF; CDR3nt: TGTGCCAGCAGAGGAATAGCTTACAATGAGCAGTTCTTC
v_gene: TRBV7-9; j_gene: TRBJ2-7; d_gene: NA; abundance: many; CDR3aa: CASSGGDSGSYEQYF; CDR3nt: TGTGCCAGCAGCGGAGGAGATTCGGGATCCTACGAGCAGTACTTC
v_gene: TRBV12-3/TRBV12-4; j_gene: TRBJ2-6; d_gene: TRBD1; abundance: many; CDR3aa: CASSFTGTAHSGANVLTF; CDR3nt: TGTGCCAGCAGTTTTACCGGGACAGCACACTCTGGGGCCAACGTCCTGACTTTC
v_gene: TRBV7-4; j_gene: TRBJ2-5; d_gene: NA; abundance: NA; CDR3aa: CASIQGAGEIQYF; CDR3nt: TGTGCCAGCATCCAGGGCGCCGGGGAGATCCAGTACTTC
v_gene: TRBV5-6; j_gene: TRBJ2-7; d_gene: TRBD1; abundance: NA; CDR3aa: CASSRGTGGYEQYF; CDR3nt: TGTGCCAGCAGCCGCGGGACAGGGGGGTACGAGCAGTACTTC
v_gene: TRBV11-2; j_gene: TRBJ2-2; d_gene: NA; abundance: many; CDR3aa: CASSFGGKRNTGELFF; CDR3nt: TGTGCCAGCAGCTTCGGGGGAAAGAGGAACACCGGGGAGCTGTTTTTT
v_gene: TRBV19; j_gene: TRBJ2-7; d_gene: TRBD2; abundance: few; CDR3aa: CASSALAFSSYEQYF; CDR3nt: TGTGCCAGTAGCGCACTAGCGTTTAGCTCCTACGAGCAGTACTTC
v_gene: TRBV7-8; j_gene: TRBJ2-5; d_gene: TRBD2; abundance: many; CDR3aa: CASSSLAGGGETQYF; CDR3nt: TGTGCCAGCAGCTCTCTAGCGGGAGGGGGAGAGACCCAGTACTTC
v_gene: TRBV7-2; j_gene: TRBJ1-2; d_gene: NA; abundance: many; CDR3aa: CASSITRASYGYTF; CDR3nt: TGTGCCAGCAGCATTACAAGGGCGAGCTATGGCTACACCTTC